Each of the 16 T cell receptor beta chains below was sequenced from the same sample in a study of blood T cell repertoires in COVID-19. Assay used: immunoSEQ multiplex PCR; TCRdb lists only in-frame clones, some missing. The profile shows approximately 190,000 clones, 82% of them singletons. The sequencing input was peripheral blood. The receptors stem from a human donor with acute or convalescent COVID-19. The donor label of this sample is uncertain.

The chain combines TRBV15 with TRBJ2-3; D remains unclear. Looked up from germline, CDR1 is LNHNV and CDR2 is YYDKDF (reference sequence). The CDR3 totals 15 residues. With 0 bases removed from V and 3 bases from J, the gap between germline ends came to 10 bases. The CDR3 here is CATSRDPASTDTQYF. The CDR3 DNA reads TGTGCCACCAGCAGAGATCCCGCTAGTACAGATACGCAGTATTTT.

This clone was recorded a few times. The CDR3 is CASSYRGQLGSETQYF. CDR3 nucleotide sequence: TGTGCCAGCAGTTACAGAGGACAGTTGGGGTCAGAGACCCAGTACTTC. V and J are TRBV6-5 and TRBJ2-5, with D possibly being TRBD1 (6 bases). Trimming pared 2 bases from V and 4 bases from J, leaving 17 bases between. The CDR3 spans 16 residues. Germline V lookup: CDR1 MNHEY, CDR2 SVGAGI.

The chain links TRBV2 to TRBJ1-5; 10 bases match TRBD1. From germline, CDR1 is SNHLY and CDR2 FYNNEI. The CDR3 totals 17 residues. J lost 4 bases, V lost 4 bases, and 10 bases had no gene match. The CDR3 DNA sequence: TGTGCCAGCAGTGTACAACCGGGACAGGGGAGTAATCAGCCCCAGCATTTT. It codes for CASSVQPGQGSNQPQHF. Based on the CDR3 plus reference TRBV2 and TRBJ1-5, the full variable domain is EPEVTQTPSHQVTQMGQEVILRCVPISNHLYFYWYRQILGQKVEFLVSFYNNEISEKSEIFDDQFSVERPDGSNFTLKIRSTKLEDSAMYFCASSVQPGQGSNQPQHFGDGTRLSIL.

This chain links TRBV29-1 with TRBJ1-4; D uncertain. Germline assignment: CDR1 SQVTM and CDR2 ANQGSEA. This CDR3 region has 14 residues. With 4 bases removed from V and 8 bases from J, the gap between germline ends came to 17 bases. The CDR3: CSVGGVAVGEKLFF. As DNA, the CDR3 is TGCAGCGTTGGAGGTGTGGCCGTTGGAGAAAAACTGTTTTTT.

The V and J genes are TRBV7-9 and TRBJ2-1; a weak D match, TRBD2 (6 bases). Deletions cut 6 bases from V and 8 bases from J, with 17 bases between. Germline V CDR1 and CDR2: SEHNR, FQNEAQ (reference sequence). This CDR3 has 14 amino acids. As DNA, the CDR3 is TGTGCCAGCAGTATAGGCAGGGAGGTCGATGAGCAGTTCTTC. It yields the protein CASSIGREVDEQFF.

This clone was observed a handful of times. CDR3 sequence (DNA): TGTGCCAGCAGTTTAAGGCGGGAAGAGACCCAGTACTTC. Encoded protein: CASSLRREETQYF. The chain couples TRBV27 to TRBJ2-5; weak D call: TRBD2 (5 bases). Trimming took 2 bases from V and 3 from J, leaving 7 bases between them. Germline CDR1 reads MNHEY; CDR2 reads SMNVEV (reference sequence). The CDR3 spans 13 residues.

The chain carries TRBV5-1 and TRBJ2-3; D gene ambiguous. The V gene lost 0 bases and the J gene lost 3 bases, with 11 bases spanning the gap. The CDR3 spans 15 residues. Looked up from germline, CDR1 is SGHRS and CDR2 is YFSETQ. CDR3 sequence (DNA): TGCGCCAGCAGCTTGGCGGCGGCCTCGACAGATACGCAGTATTTT. Translating gives CASSLAAASTDTQYF. Drawing the rest from reference TRBV5-1 and TRBJ2-3, the complete variable domain is KAGVTQTPRYLIKTRGQQVTLSCSPISGHRSVSWYQQTPGQGLQFLFEYFSETQRNKGNFPGRFSGRQFSNSRSEMNVSTLELGDSALYLCASSLAAASTDTQYFGPGTRLTVL.

The chain recombines TRBV11-2 with TRBJ1-6, with a tentative D call TRBD1 (5 bases). Germline V gene lookup returns CDR1 SGHAT and CDR2 FQNNGV. CDR3 length equals 15 residues. Trimming cost V 5 bases and J 10 bases, with 18 bases left between them. CDR3 nucleotides: TGTGCCAGCAGCCAAATGACAGACCCAAGGTCACCCCTCCACTTT. As protein: CASSQMTDPRSPLHF.

CDR3 nucleotides: TGCGCCAGCACCCCAGGTGGGGCAGAGACCCAGTACTTC. Encoded protein: CASTPGGAETQYF. V is TRBV5-1 and J is TRBJ2-5; maybe TRBD1 (5 bases). Looked up from germline, CDR1 is SGHRS and CDR2 is YFSETQ. With 6 bases removed from V and 4 bases from J, the gap between germline ends came to 13 bases. The CDR3 length is 13 residues. Supplemented by reference TRBV5-1 and TRBJ2-5, the full variable domain reads KAGVTQTPRYLIKTRGQQVTLSCSPISGHRSVSWYQQTPGQGLQFLFEYFSETQRNKGNFPGRFSGRQFSNSRSEMNVSTLELGDSALYLCASTPGGAETQYFGPGTRLLVL.

V gene TRBV2 combines with J gene TRBJ1-4; D is unclear. The CDR3 loop spans 12 amino acids. V lost 2 bases to trimming and J lost 5 bases, with 3 bases between them. Germline V CDR1 and CDR2: SNHLY, FYNNEI. CDR3 in amino acids: CASSEQNEKLFF. The CDR3 DNA reads as TGTGCCAGCAGTGAACAGAATGAAAAACTGTTTTTT.

This chain connects TRBV19 to TRBJ2-5; 12 positions match TRBD2. The CDR3 contains 15 residues. V was clipped by 3 bases and J by 4 bases; unmatched bases: 3. Germline-derived CDR1 and CDR2 are LNHDA and SQIVND (reference sequence). CDR3 protein: CASSILAGGLETQYF. The DNA of the CDR3 is TGTGCCAGTAGTATTCTAGCGGGAGGGTTAGAGACCCAGTACTTC.

This clone occurred a few times. This sequence joins TRBV6-4 and TRBJ2-1; D is perhaps TRBD2 (6 bases). The CDR3 totals 13 residues. Trimming took 4 bases from V and 7 from J, leaving 11 bases between them. CDR1 is MRHNA, CDR2 SNTAGT, per germline. The CDR3 sequence: CASSGQEGNEQFF. CDR3 sequence (DNA): TGTGCCAGCAGTGGCCAGGAGGGGAATGAGCAGTTCTTC.

Only one count was recorded for this clone. The chain employs TRBV30 and TRBJ2-7; tentatively, D is TRBD1 (6 bases). Per germline, CDR1 GTSNPN and CDR2 SVGIG (reference sequence). The CDR3 totals 12 residues. CDR3 sequence: CAGEQGIYEQYF. The CDR3 nucleotides are TGTGCAGGGGAACAGGGCATCTACGAGCAGTACTTC.

The rearrangement joins TRBV5-1 to TRBJ2-5; tentatively, D is TRBD2 (6 bases). Germline V gene sequence: CDR1 SGHRS, CDR2 YFSETQ. The V end lost 4 bases, the J end lost 0 bases, and 16 bases lay between the germline ends. CDR3 length equals 16 residues. The CDR3 reads CASSPGGAGYQETQYF. In DNA, the CDR3 is TGCGCCAGCAGCCCTGGAGGGGCAGGTTACCAAGAGACCCAGTACTTC.

Comments on this clone: This sample includes further DNA sequences coding for the same CDR3. J is TRBJ1-1 and V is TRBV14; possible D gene TRBD1, 6 bases. The CDR3 is 15 amino acids. Looked up from germline, CDR1 is SGHDN and CDR2 is FVKESK. V was pared by 0 bases and J by 2 bases, with 10 bases between. The CDR3 bases are TGTGCCAGCAGCCAAGAGGACAGACCAAACACTGAAGCTTTCTTT. It encodes CASSQEDRPNTEAFF.

The chain couples TRBV18 to TRBJ1-1, with D maybe TRBD1 (5 bases). Trimming left V 4 bases short and J 1 base short, with 10 bases between. Looked up from germline, CDR1 is KGHSH and CDR2 is LQKENI. The CDR3 runs 14 residues. Here the CDR3 reads CASSQKDTNTEAFF. In nucleotides, the CDR3 is TGTGCCAGCTCACAAAAGGACACGAACACTGAAGCTTTCTTT.